The TCR beta chain described here comes from a study of blood T cell repertoires in COVID-19. The CDR3 extends over 15 amino acids. From germline, CDR1 is KGHSH and CDR2 LQKENI. Between the trimmed V and J ends, which lost 6 bases and 0 bases, there was a span of 12 bases. The method was immunoSEQ multiplex PCR; TCRdb's version includes in-frame clones alone and lacks a portion of them. Here the sample spans roughly 110,000 clones, 81% being singletons. The sequence was collected from a human donor in a cohort sampled during active COVID-19. The chain couples TRBV18 to TRBJ1-5; D is unresolved. The material sequenced was peripheral blood. CDR3 sequence: CASSATEGSNQPQHF. CDR3 sequence (DNA): TGTGCCAGCTCGGCAACCGAGGGTAGCAATCAGCCCCAGCATTTT.